The rows below give T cell receptor beta chains drawn from one sample of a study of blood T cell repertoires in COVID-19. The protocol was immunoSEQ multiplex PCR, while the TCRdb copy is restricted to in-frame clones and leaves out a portion. The sample has about 66,000 clones, roughly 89% seen once. Sample: peripheral blood. The origin of the receptors is a man in his fifties or sixties with acute or convalescent COVID-19. CDR3s include the opening cysteine and the closing phenylalanine or tryptophan. The order of the fields is V gene, CDR3 protein.

>TRBV5-1
CASSLATGRSTDTQYF
>TRBV19
CASRREPGIGNQPQHF
>TRBV18
CASSPRGKDTQYF
>TRBV10-3
CAIRSGGYNEQFF
>TRBV15
CATSRERGTQPQHF
>TRBV7-9
CASSRTGDPRNQPQHF
>TRBV7-7
CASSLGDRTQETQYF
>TRBV24-1
CATSVTGFRETQYF
>TRBV7-9
CASSLAARGLNTEAFF
>TRBV3-1/TRBV3-2
CASSRAGGFTDTQYF
>TRBV6-5
CASSTGIYGYTF
>TRBV7-9
CASSPKTVEKLFF
>TRBV9
CASSVGFLTSGGARKDNEQFF
>TRBV7-9
CASSLGRSSNTGELFF
>TRBV27
CASKRSMNTEAFF
>TRBV19
CASSPLDRGGHEQYF
>TRBV4-1
CASSQGQGPSSPLHF
>TRBV7-9
CASSILPGFSYEQYF
>TRBV10-2
CASSLGGDTIYF
>TRBV4-1
CASSPRRGYSYEQYF
>TRBV4-2
CASSQDPSQGAGNTIYF
>TRBV5-1
CASSPSSSAGRNTEAFF
>TRBV25-1
CASRGSNSPLHF
>TRBV28
CASSHDYTGTGAGGYTF
>TRBV7-9
CASSSTTGSSPLHF
>TRBV29-1
CSVTGTDYQPQHF
>TRBV6-5
CASRRDRYNSPLHF
>TRBV5-4
CASSLVGGGLGDEQFF
>TRBV3-1/TRBV3-2
CASSQRLAFTDTQYF
>TRBV29-1
CSAGTSGGAVYTGELFF
>TRBV9
CASSALSRRGLSNQPQHF
>TRBV5-1
CASESPFAPYEQYF
>TRBV5-5
CASSGLAGAFYNEQFF
>TRBV30
CACIQGAAYEQYF
>TRBV5-6
CASSVSGISGNTIYF
>TRBV7-3
CASSLRGEYEQYF
>TRBV5-8
CASSLLAGGATEAFF
>TRBV6-5
CASRNSGMNPHF
>TRBV9
CASSPQGLGSFEQYF
>TRBV11-2
CASASGGKYQETQYF
>TRBV24-1
CATSDPHGGDTEAFF
>TRBV5-6
CASSFGRYTDTQYF
>TRBV27
CASTQGGWNTEAFF
>TRBV6-6
CASSYPERNQPQHF
>TRBV7-9
CASSFGGNTEAFF
>TRBV30
CAWSYRGMNTEAFF
>TRBV7-9
CASSRQDQETQYF
>TRBV5-1
CASSLQASGYNEQFF
>TRBV12-3/TRBV12-4
CASSVHTDTQYF
>TRBV30
CAWSVQLPGNSPLHF
>TRBV7-2
CASSLVGGPTEAFF
>TRBV27
CASSSLQRGRQETQYF
>TRBV10-3
CAISTSGGEETQYF
>TRBV2
CASSEPRFRAVTEAFF
>TRBV24-1
CATSDSGTGKTGELFF